The sequence of this TCR beta chain was determined in a study of HIV-infected patients and healthy controls. Findings and caveats of the study: With just sixteen HIV-infected individuals processed, the findings' generality was considered strongly limited. Compared with healthy controls, HIV-infected patients showed less CDR3 sharing between individuals.

This clonotype was counted at least ten times. Its target is not known. The V and J ends lost 4 bases and 13 bases, in that order; junction bases with no gene match: 16. There are 17 residues in the CDR3. From germline, CDR1 is SGHRS and CDR2 YFSETQ. Whole blood was used without fractionation, so all unsorted peripheral T cells were included. Enrollment excluded donors with tumors, hepatitis B or C, or recent vaccination. About 480 ng RNA was reverse transcribed with alpha and beta constant-region primers. Each of the alpha and beta chains got its own library through chain-specific third strand synthesis with indices. A 5' RACE adapter with a random hexamer and the SP2 primer site was joined to cDNA. TCRdb ran MiXCR on the 5' RACE reads and lists one entry per CDR3 protein. The sample holds roughly 8,000 distinct CDR3 sequences, more than 8.5% seen once.

The J gene is TRBJ2-3, the V gene TRBV5-1, with 15 bases fitting TRBD2. The source is an adult with HIV infection. The input for sequencing was blood, taken before antiretroviral therapy. The CDR3 DNA follows: TGCGCCAGCAGCGGACCCGGGACTAGCGGGAGGAGCCCTGGGGAGTATTTT. Amino acid sequence: CASSGPGTSGRSPGEYF.